Presented here are 23 T cell receptor beta chains from one specimen sequenced in a study of beta chain features in type 1 diabetes. Study conclusions and caveats: Significant though moderate, a shortening of TCRB CDR3s appeared in all four CD4+ subsets of Type 1 diabetes patients.

No antigen has been identified for these receptors. cDNA synthesis used the whole RNA isolate, giving expressed TCRB sequences. Clones were sequenced by immunoSEQ multiplex PCR, and TCRdb holds only the in-frame ones, with some missing. Of roughly 330,000 clones listed, about 13% are singletons. Sequencing was performed on naive CD4+ T cells from blood. The receptors shown here come from a woman aged 18-29 years with type 1 diabetes.

Note on this clone: Different DNA sequences within this sample yield the same CDR3. The rearrangement links TRBV29-1 to TRBJ2-3, with D perhaps matching TRBD2 (5 bases). The germline CDR1 and CDR2 sequences are SQVTM and ANQGSEA. Trimming stripped 6 bases from V and 2 bases from J, with 12 bases between. CDR3 size: 13 residues. The CDR3 loop is CSVRRGSTDTQYF. The CDR3 DNA follows: TGCAGCGTCCGACGGGGATCCACAGATACGCAGTATTTT.

This clone appeared a few times. The gene calls are TRBV29-1 and TRBJ2-3; 10 positions match TRBD2. The trim removed 6 bases at V and 7 bases at J, leaving 4 bases unmatched. Germline V lookup: CDR1 SQVTM, CDR2 ANQGSEA. The CDR3 is 12 amino acids. CDR3 sequence: CSVQTSGYTQYF. CDR3 in DNA: TGCAGCGTCCAGACTAGCGGGTATACGCAGTATTTT.

This clone showed up just a few times. The chain links TRBV20-1 to TRBJ2-5, with TRBD1 identical over 7 bases. This CDR3 is 11 amino acids long. The ends lost 4 bases at V and 5 bases at J; junction bases unmatched: 1. Germline CDR1 reads DFQATT; CDR2 reads SNEGSKA (reference sequence). The CDR3 here is CSAIRGETQYF. CDR3 sequence (DNA): TGCAGTGCTATCAGGGGGGAGACCCAGTACTTC.

This clone was detected a few times. V and J are TRBV9 and TRBJ2-3; D is possibly TRBD2 (7 bases). The CDR3 spans 14 residues. Trimming stripped 1 base from V and 4 bases from J, with 10 bases between. Germline V gene lookup returns CDR1 SGDLS and CDR2 YYNGEE. The CDR3 nucleotides are TGTGCCAGCAGCGTAAGCGGGACATCAGATACGCAGTATTTT. This encodes CASSVSGTSDTQYF. Drawing the rest from reference TRBV9 and TRBJ2-3, the complete variable domain is DSGVTQTPKHLITATGQRVTLRCSPRSGDLSVYWYQQSLDQGLQFLIQYYNGEERAKGNILERFSAQQFPDLHSELNLSSLELGDSALYFCASSVSGTSDTQYFGPGTRLTVL.

Notes on this clone: A read error may account for a junction end that differs from germline. This sequence joins TRBV23-1 and TRBJ2-1; 7 bases agree with TRBD2. TRBV23-1 is an open reading frame whose function is uncertain. The CDR3 totals 11 residues. The CDR3 DNA is TGCGCCAGCAGTCAAGGGGGAGGGCCTATCTTC. Translation gives CASSQGGGPIF.

The V and J genes are TRBV19 and TRBJ2-1; 8 nucleotides line up with TRBD1. The CDR3 runs 18 residues. The V and J ends lost 3 bases and 6 bases, in that order; junction bases with no gene match: 16. CDR1 and CDR2 from the germline V gene are LNHDA and SQIVND (reference sequence). CDR3 protein: CASSILWAPGQVTNEQFF. CDR3 in DNA: TGTGCCAGTAGTATCCTTTGGGCACCGGGACAGGTAACCAATGAGCAGTTCTTC.

The J gene is TRBJ2-1, the V gene TRBV6-6; 7 bases map to TRBD2. The CDR3 runs 14 residues. Germline V gene lookup returns CDR1 MNHNY and CDR2 SVGAGI (reference sequence). V was clipped by 7 bases and J by 5 bases; unmatched bases: 8. The CDR3 bases are TGTGCCAGCACATCTAGCGGAAGTCACAATGAGCAGTTCTTC. This codes for CASTSSGSHNEQFF.

J is TRBJ2-5 and V is TRBV11-2; 10 bases are shared with TRBD2. Germline loops: CDR1 SGHAT, CDR2 FQNNGV. CDR3 length: 16 amino acids. The junction had 6 bases not matched to a gene; V was cut back by 1 base and J by 4 bases. CDR3 DNA: TGTGCCAGCAGCTTAGGGATAGCGGGAGGACGAGAGACCCAGTACTTC. It encodes CASSLGIAGGRETQYF.

The V and J genes are TRBV7-6 and TRBJ2-5; TRBD2 matches at 10 bases. The CDR3 runs to 15 residues. V shed 4 bases, J shed 5 bases, and the junction held 7 bases outside the gene matches. Germline lookup yields CDR1 SGHVS and CDR2 FNYEAQ. CDR3 in amino acids: CASSSSGRGGETQYF. DNA for the CDR3: TGTGCCAGCAGCTCCAGCGGGAGGGGAGGGGAGACCCAGTACTTC.

This clone was observed a few times. The rearrangement links TRBV30 to TRBJ2-3, with D possibly TRBD2 on 5 matching bases. Germline lookup yields CDR1 GTSNPN and CDR2 SVGIG (reference sequence). V was trimmed by 5 bases and J by 0 bases, leaving 12 bases between them. The CDR3 totals 14 residues. For the CDR3, the DNA is TGTGCCTGGGCCCCCCAGCGGAGCACAGATACGCAGTATTTT. Its protein is CAWAPQRSTDTQYF.

The gene calls are TRBV10-3 and TRBJ1-2; D remains unclear. Trimming stripped 1 base from V and 4 bases from J, with 10 bases between. This CDR3 has 14 residues. In germline, CDR1 is ENHRY, CDR2 SYGVKD. The CDR3 DNA follows: TGTGCCATCAGTGAGTTGGAGGGCCCCTATGGCTACACCTTC. This translates into CAISELEGPYGYTF.

This sequence joins TRBV5-1 and TRBJ1-2, with 9 bases lining up with TRBD1. This CDR3 is built from 18 residues. The germline CDR1 and CDR2 sequences are SGHRS and YFSETQ. V lost 1 base and J lost 3; bases outside the gene matches: 13. This CDR3 reads CASSLIPTGTGTYYGYTF. CDR3 bases: TGCGCCAGCAGCTTGATCCCGACCGGGACAGGGACCTACTATGGCTACACCTTC.

In this sample, this clone turned up a few times. As DNA, the CDR3 is TGTGCCAGCGGCCAAACCCGTCCGTTGGCCAATGAGCAGTTCTTC. Encoded protein: CASGQTRPLANEQFF. The chain links TRBV5-4 to TRBJ2-1, with D uncertain. Trimming stripped 7 bases from V and 6 bases from J, with 20 bases between. The CDR3 covers 15 residues. The germline V gene encodes CDR1 SGHNT and CDR2 YYREEE (reference sequence). The whole variable domain, remainder taken from reference TRBV5-4 and TRBJ2-1, is ETGVTQSPTHLIKTRGQQVTLRCSSQSGHNTVSWYQQALGQGPQFIFQYYREEENGRGNFPPRFSGLQFPNYSSELNVNALELDDSALYLCASGQTRPLANEQFFGPGTRLTVL.

This clone occurred a few times. The genes are TRBV27 and TRBJ2-6; 10 bases align to TRBD2. Germline assignment: CDR1 MNHEY and CDR2 SMNVEV (reference sequence). The CDR3 extends over 17 amino acids. V was clipped by 5 bases and J by 2 bases; unmatched bases: 6. The CDR3 sequence is CASSLKLAGAGANVLTF. The CDR3 DNA reads TGTGCCAGCAGTCTAAAGCTAGCGGGAGCTGGGGCCAACGTCCTGACTTTC.

The chain has TRBV9 and TRBJ2-1; TRBD2 aligns across 7 bases. The J segment lost 9 bases and the V segment lost 4 bases, leaving 10 bases of the junction unmatched. The CDR3 is made up of 14 amino acids. Germline CDR1 SGDLS, CDR2 YYNGEE. The CDR3 DNA reads as TGTGCCAGCAGCCTCTCCGCGGGAGCCCGTGAGCAGTTCTTC. It codes for CASSLSAGAREQFF. Supplemented by reference TRBV9 and TRBJ2-1, the full variable domain reads DSGVTQTPKHLITATGQRVTLRCSPRSGDLSVYWYQQSLDQGLQFLIQYYNGEERAKGNILERFSAQQFPDLHSELNLSSLELGDSALYFCASSLSAGAREQFFGPGTRLTVL.

This clone was seen a handful of times. The chain links TRBV11-2 to TRBJ2-7; 9 nucleotides match TRBD1. The CDR3 is 14 amino acids. Germline values: CDR1 SGHAT, CDR2 FQNNGV. After removal of 5 bases from V and 0 bases from J, the junction contained 2 bases not matched to a gene. CDR3 in DNA: TGTGCCAGCAGCGGGACAGGGCACTCCTACGAGCAGTACGTC. This translates into CASSGTGHSYEQYV.

J is TRBJ2-1 and V is TRBV23-1, with 10 bases aligning to TRBD2. TRBV23-1 is given ORF status, its function remaining uncertain. The trim removed 9 bases at V and 4 bases at J, leaving 15 bases unmatched. The CDR3 is 17 amino acids. CDR3 bases: TGCGCCAGAAAGTCGGGTGGACTAGCGGTAATTTACAATGAGCAGTTCTTC. Residues: CARKSGGLAVIYNEQFF.

V is TRBV5-1 and J is TRBJ2-1; TRBD2 is a possible D gene (5 bases). Trimming took 2 bases from V and 4 from J, leaving 10 bases between them. Germline V gives CDR1 SGHRS, CDR2 YFSETQ. There are 14 residues in the CDR3. DNA of the CDR3: TGCGCCAGCAGCTTCGCTAGCAGTTACAATGAGCAGTTCTTC. Translated: CASSFASSYNEQFF. The full variable domain, rest sourced from reference TRBV5-1 and TRBJ2-1, is KAGVTQTPRYLIKTRGQQVTLSCSPISGHRSVSWYQQTPGQGLQFLFEYFSETQRNKGNFPGRFSGRQFSNSRSEMNVSTLELGDSALYLCASSFASSYNEQFFGPGTRLTVL.

This clone has just a few counts. The CDR3 DNA sequence: TGTGCCAGCAGCCTCGACAGTTCCTCTGGGGCCAACGTCCTGACTTTC. It is translated as CASSLDSSSGANVLTF. This sequence joins TRBV11-3 and TRBJ2-6; TRBD1 is a possible D gene (5 bases). The germline CDR1 and CDR2 sequences are SGHNT and YENEEA. V lost 5 bases and J 0 bases, leaving 11 bases between the germline ends. This CDR3 is 16 amino acids long. The whole variable domain, remainder taken from reference TRBV11-3 and TRBJ2-6, is EAGVVQSPRYKIIEKKQPVAFWCNPISGHNTLYWYLQNLGQGPELLIRYENEEAVDDSQLPKDRFSAERLKGVDSTLKIQPAELGDSAVYLCASSLDSSSGANVLTFGAGSRLTVL.

The chain joins TRBV7-2 to TRBJ2-3; 8 bases agree with TRBD1. The CDR3 spans 14 residues. J was trimmed by 1 base and V by 6 bases; bases with no gene match: 3. The germline V gene encodes CDR1 SGHTA and CDR2 FQGNSA. As DNA, the CDR3 is TGTGCCAGCAGACAGACAGGGGGCACAGATACGCAGTATTTT. Amino acids: CASRQTGGTDTQYF.

This clone was counted a few times. The rearrangement uses TRBV7-9 and TRBJ1-1; TRBD1 aligns across 12 bases. Germline V gives CDR1 SEHNR, CDR2 FQNEAQ (reference sequence). The length of the CDR3 is 16 residues. The ends lost 5 bases at V and 2 bases at J; junction bases unmatched: 6. CDR3 residues: CASSLGQGAGNTEAFF. CDR3 in DNA: TGTGCCAGCAGCCTGGGACAGGGGGCTGGAAACACTGAAGCTTTCTTT.

V gene TRBV20-1 combines with J gene TRBJ2-1; 8 nucleotides line up with TRBD1. Trimming cost V 1 base and J 14 bases; bases outside gene matches: 1. The CDR3 runs to 10 residues. Looked up from germline, CDR1 is DFQATT and CDR2 is SNEGSKA (reference sequence). The CDR3 spells CSARGQGKFF. The CDR3 DNA sequence: TGCAGTGCTAGAGGACAGGGGAAGTTCTTC.

As for this clone: This sample includes further DNA sequences coding for the same CDR3. The V call is TRBV28, the J call TRBJ2-7, with a possible D match to TRBD1 (6 bases). CDR1 and CDR2 from the germline V gene are MDHEN and SYDVKM. V gave up 2 bases and J gave up 1 base, with 9 bases separating them. The CDR3 runs 14 residues. The CDR3 region has the DNA TGTGCCAGCAGTTTAGGGACACCTTCCTACGAGCAGTACTTC. Translated, it gives CASSLGTPSYEQYF. Complete variable domain (other parts from reference TRBV28 and TRBJ2-7): DVKVTQSSRYLVKRTGEKVFLECVQDMDHENMFWYRQDPGLGLRLIYFSYDVKMKEKGDIPEGYSVSREKKERFSLILESASTNQTSMYLCASSLGTPSYEQYFGPGTRLTVT.